This T cell receptor (beta chain) stems from a study of blood T cells in healthy people across ages. Study observations and caveats: A strong correlation between TCR beta diversity and naive T cell percentage was seen.

With a J-beta primer mix and a sample-barcoded 5' primer, a second PCR ran roughly 6 to 11 cycles. In TCRdb, the 5' RACE reads were re-called with MiXCR into one record per CDR3 protein. The repertoire has roughly 1,800,000 distinct CDR3 sequences, approximately 50% of them found once; the top ten carry roughly 2.1%. To note about this clonotype: Antigen unknown.

The study isolated at least 7 million PBMCs from each sample. CDR3 length: 15 amino acids. The ends were cut back, 6 bases at V and 5 bases at J, with 20 bases in the middle. Per the germline V gene, CDR1 is MGHDK and CDR2 is SYGVNS. The V and J genes are TRBV25-1 and TRBJ2-7, with D tentatively TRBD2 (6 bases). The sequenced sample consisted of blood. The receptor was derived from a woman aged 40-49 years in good health. CDR3 DNA: TGTGCCAGCAGGAGGACGGGAAGGAGGGTCAACGAGCAGTACTTC. Protein sequence: CASRRTGRRVNEQYF.